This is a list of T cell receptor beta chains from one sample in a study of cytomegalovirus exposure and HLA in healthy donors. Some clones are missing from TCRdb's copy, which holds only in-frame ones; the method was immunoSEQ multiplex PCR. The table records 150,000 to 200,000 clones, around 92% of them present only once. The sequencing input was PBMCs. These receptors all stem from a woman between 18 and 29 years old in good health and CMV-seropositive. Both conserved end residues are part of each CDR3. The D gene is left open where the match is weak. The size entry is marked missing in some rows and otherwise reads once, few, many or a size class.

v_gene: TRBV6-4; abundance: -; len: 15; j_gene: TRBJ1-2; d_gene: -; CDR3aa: CASTHRAPFNYGYTF; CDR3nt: TGTGCCAGCACCCACAGGGCACCCTTTAACTATGGCTACACCTTC
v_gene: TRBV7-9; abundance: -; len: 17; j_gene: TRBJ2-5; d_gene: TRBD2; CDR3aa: CASRPRAGQTSGETQYF; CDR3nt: TGTGCCAGCAGACCCAGGGCTGGTCAAACTAGCGGAGAGACCCAGTACTTC
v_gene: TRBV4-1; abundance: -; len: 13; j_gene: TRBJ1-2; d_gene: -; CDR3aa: CASSQVSRAGYTF; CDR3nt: TGCGCCAGCAGCCAAGTTTCGCGGGCGGGCTACACCTTC
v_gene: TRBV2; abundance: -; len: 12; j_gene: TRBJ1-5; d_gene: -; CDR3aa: CASSEINQPQHF; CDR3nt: TGTGCCAGCAGTGAAATAAATCAGCCCCAGCATTTT
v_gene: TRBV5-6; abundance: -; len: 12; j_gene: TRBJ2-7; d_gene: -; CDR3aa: CASSLGQYEQYF; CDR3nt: TGTGCCAGCAGCTTGGGACAGTACGAGCAGTACTTC
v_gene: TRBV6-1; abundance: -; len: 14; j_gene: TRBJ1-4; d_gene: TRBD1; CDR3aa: CASSRPGQGGKLFF; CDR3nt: TGTGCCAGCAGTCGACCGGGACAGGGGGGAAAACTGTTTTTT
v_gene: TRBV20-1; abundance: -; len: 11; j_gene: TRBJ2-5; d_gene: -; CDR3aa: CSILRQETQYF; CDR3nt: TGCAGTATCCTAAGACAAGAGACCCAGTACTTC
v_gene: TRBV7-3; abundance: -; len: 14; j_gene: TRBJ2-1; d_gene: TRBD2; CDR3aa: CASSLGTSGTGQFF; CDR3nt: TGTGCCAGCAGCTTAGGGACTAGCGGGACTGGGCAGTTCTTC
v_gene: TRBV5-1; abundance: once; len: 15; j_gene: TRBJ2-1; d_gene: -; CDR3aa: CASSPTGGPNNEQFF; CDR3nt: TGCGCCAGCAGCCCCACTGGCGGGCCTAACAATGAGCAGTTCTTC
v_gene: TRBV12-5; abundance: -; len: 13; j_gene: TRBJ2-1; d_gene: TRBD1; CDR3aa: CASGDRGPNEQFF; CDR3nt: TGTGCTAGTGGAGACAGGGGGCCCAATGAGCAGTTCTTC
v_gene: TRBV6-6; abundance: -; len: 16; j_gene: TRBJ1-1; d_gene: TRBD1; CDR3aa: CASSYSLDRGSPEAFF; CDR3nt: TGTGCCAGCAGTTACTCGTTGGACAGGGGATCCCCTGAAGCTTTCTTT
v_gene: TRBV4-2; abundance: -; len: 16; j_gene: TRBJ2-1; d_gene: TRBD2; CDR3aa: CASSQDSAGGYNEQFF; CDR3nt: TGTGCCAGCAGCCAAGATTCGGCGGGAGGGTACAATGAGCAGTTCTTC
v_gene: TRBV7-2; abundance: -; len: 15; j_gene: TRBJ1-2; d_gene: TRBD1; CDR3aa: CASSPGQGIGYGYTF; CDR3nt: TGTGCCAGCAGCCCTGGACAGGGGATCGGCTATGGCTACACCTTC
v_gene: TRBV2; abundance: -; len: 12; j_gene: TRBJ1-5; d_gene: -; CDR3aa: CASNQGNQPQHF; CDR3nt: TGTGCCAGCAATCAGGGAAATCAGCCCCAGCATTTT